The 31 T cell receptor beta chains presented below share a single source sample, sequenced in a study of T cell responses to AZD1222 COVID-19 vaccine. Profiling relied on immunoSEQ multiplex PCR, and the TCRdb table lists in-frame clones only, not all of them. Found here are under 110,000 clones, more than 70% of them singletons; the top ten hold more than 8.5%. The sequences come from peripheral blood, collected 28 days after the second AZD1222 dose. These receptor sequences come from an adult who received the AZD1222 COVID-19 vaccine.

This chain joins TRBV13 and TRBJ1-2; D gene ambiguous. V was clipped by 4 bases and J by 2 bases, with 14 bases between them. The CDR3 covers 15 residues. The germline CDR1 and CDR2 sequences are PRHDT and FYEKMQ (reference sequence). The CDR3 DNA reads TGTGCCAGCAGCTCCCGGACCTACTGGAACTATGGCTACACCTTC. It is translated as CASSSRTYWNYGYTF.

V usage is TRBV5-4 and J usage is TRBJ2-5, with D possibly being TRBD1 (6 bases). The CDR3 has 14 amino acids. V shed 3 bases and J shed 0 bases, with 9 bases lying between them. The germline CDR1 and CDR2 sequences are SGHNT and YYREEE (reference sequence). The CDR3 DNA reads as TGTGCCAGCAGCTCCGACAGGTACCAAGAGACCCAGTACTTC. This sequence encodes CASSSDRYQETQYF.

The V gene is TRBV7-9, the J gene TRBJ1-4; 9 bases are a match to TRBD1. The V and J ends lost 5 bases and 5 bases, in that order; junction bases with no gene match: 9. This CDR3 has 16 residues. Germline V gene sequence: CDR1 SEHNR, CDR2 FQNEAQ (reference sequence). The CDR3 sequence is CASSPAYGTGNEKLFF. CDR3 bases: TGTGCCAGCAGCCCCGCTTATGGGACAGGGAATGAAAAACTGTTTTTT. The complete variable domain, with remaining parts taken from reference TRBV7-9 and TRBJ1-4, reads DTGVSQNPRHKITKRGQNVTFRCDPISEHNRLYWYRQTLGQGPEFLTYFQNEAQLEKSRLLSDRFSAERPKGSFSTLEIQRTEQGDSAMYLCASSPAYGTGNEKLFFGSGTQLSVL.

This clone was seen only a few times. The gene calls are TRBV2 and TRBJ1-6; the D gene is possibly TRBD1 (6 bases). The V and J ends lost 6 bases and 13 bases respectively, with 19 bases between them. Germline V gene lookup returns CDR1 SNHLY and CDR2 FYNNEI. The CDR3 is 14 residues long. Here the CDR3 DNA reads TGTGCCAGCAGACCATACTCAGGGGCCCAGCCCCTCCACTTT. It yields the protein CASRPYSGAQPLHF.

The chain joins TRBV5-6 to TRBJ2-7; TRBD1 agrees at 7 bases. The CDR3 spans 14 residues. The ends lost 2 bases at V and 4 bases at J; junction bases unmatched: 6. Germline V gene sequence: CDR1 SGHDT, CDR2 YYEEEE. CDR3 loop: CASSFVTGPYEQYF. The CDR3 DNA sequence: TGTGCCAGCAGCTTTGTGACAGGGCCTTACGAGCAGTACTTC. The whole variable domain, remainder taken from reference TRBV5-6 and TRBJ2-7, is DAGVTQSPTHLIKTRGQQVTLRCSPKSGHDTVSWYQQALGQGPQFIFQYYEEEERQRGNFPDRFSGHQFPNYSSELNVNALLLGDSALYLCASSFVTGPYEQYFGPGTRLTVT.

This clone came up a few times. The chain has TRBV5-4 and TRBJ1-5; 9 nucleotides agree with TRBD1. The J segment lost 2 bases and the V segment lost 0 bases, leaving 3 bases of the junction unmatched. This CDR3 has 16 amino acids. Looked up from germline, CDR1 is SGHNT and CDR2 is YYREEE (reference sequence). This CDR3 reads CASSLEGQGGNQPQHF. In DNA, the CDR3 is TGTGCCAGCAGCTTGGAGGGACAGGGCGGCAATCAGCCCCAGCATTTT.

The chain uses TRBV7-2 and TRBJ2-1, with 8 bases lining up with TRBD2. This CDR3 has 15 residues. Germline V gene sequence: CDR1 SGHTA, CDR2 FQGNSA. The ends lost 5 bases at V and 9 bases at J; junction bases unmatched: 12. CDR3 sequence (DNA): TGTGCCAGCAGCCCAATAGCGGGGCCCTCGGTTGAGCAGTTCTTC. It yields the protein CASSPIAGPSVEQFF.

The CDR3 nucleotides are TGTGCCAGCAGCCTTACTAGCGGGGATTACAATGAGCAGTTCTTC. Protein product: CASSLTSGDYNEQFF. The rearrangement links TRBV7-2 to TRBJ2-1; 10 bases match TRBD2. Germline-derived CDR1 and CDR2 are SGHTA and FQGNSA. The CDR3 has 15 amino acids. With V trimmed by 5 bases and J by 4 bases, 5 bases remained unmatched. The full variable domain, rest sourced from reference TRBV7-2 and TRBJ2-1, is GAGVSQSPSNKVTEKGKDVELRCDPISGHTALYWYRQSLGQGLEFLIYFQGNSAPDKSGLPSDRFSAERTGGSVSTLTIQRTQQEDSAVYLCASSLTSGDYNEQFFGPGTRLTVL.

The chain employs TRBV27 and TRBJ2-1, with D perhaps TRBD1 (6 bases). CDR1 and CDR2 (germline): MNHEY, SMNVEV (reference sequence). The CDR3 is 18 residues long. The ends were cut back, 4 bases at V and 2 bases at J, with 21 bases in the middle. CDR3 sequence reads: CASSSLYLTGNPYNEQFF. DNA of the CDR3: TGTGCCAGCAGTTCCCTATACCTCACAGGGAACCCCTACAATGAGCAGTTCTTC.

The rearrangement uses TRBV6-6 and TRBJ2-7; no firm D call. The length of the CDR3 is 12 residues. Trimming cost V 4 bases and J 6 bases, with 10 bases left between them. Germline V CDR1 and CDR2: MNHNY, SVGAGI (reference sequence). The CDR3 nucleotides read TGTGCCAGCAGTTCGTCCGCCCGCGAGCAGTACTTC. Amino acid sequence: CASSSSAREQYF.

This sequence joins TRBV7-9 and TRBJ2-1; D possibly corresponds to TRBD1 (5 bases). In germline, CDR1 is SEHNR, CDR2 FQNEAQ (reference sequence). This CDR3 region has 15 residues. Trimming left V 7 bases short and J 4 bases short, with 17 bases between. The CDR3 DNA reads TGTGCCAGCACCCGTACAGGTGCCGAGTACAATGAGCAGTTCTTC. Translation gives CASTRTGAEYNEQFF.

The chain recombines TRBV18 with TRBJ2-7; D call uncertain. V lost 3 bases, J lost 6 bases, and 12 bases lay in between. Germline V gene lookup returns CDR1 KGHSH and CDR2 LQKENI. This CDR3 is built from 13 residues. The CDR3 spells CASSPLGAVEQYF. The CDR3 region has the DNA TGTGCCAGCTCACCGCTGGGTGCAGTCGAGCAGTACTTC.

A single count supports this clone. The chain links TRBV5-1 to TRBJ1-5; 9 bases line up with TRBD1. The germline CDR1 and CDR2 sequences are SGHRS and YFSETQ. CDR3 length: 14 amino acids. V gave up 4 bases and J gave up 5 bases; unmatched junction bases: 4. The CDR3 DNA is TGCGCCAGCAGCCCGGACAGGGGACATCAGCCCCAGCATTTT. It is translated as CASSPDRGHQPQHF.

The rearrangement uses TRBV28 and TRBJ2-7, with 9 bases that match TRBD1. The CDR3 is 14 amino acids. Germline V CDR1 and CDR2: MDHEN, SYDVKM. V gave up 4 bases and J gave up 6 bases; unmatched junction bases: 7. The CDR3 sequence is CASSSGTGFFEQYF. The DNA of the CDR3 is TGTGCCAGCAGTTCAGGGACAGGGTTTTTCGAGCAGTACTTC.

This rearrangement joins TRBV27 to TRBJ1-2; TRBD1 agrees at 7 bases. The CDR3 covers 13 residues. CDR1 MNHEY and CDR2 SMNVEV come from the germline V gene (reference sequence). The ends lost 3 bases at V and 3 bases at J; junction bases unmatched: 1. CDR3 bases: TGTGCCAGCAGTTTGACAGGGTACTATGGCTACACCTTC. Translated: CASSLTGYYGYTF.

The chain joins TRBV5-1 to TRBJ2-7; 9 bases match TRBD1. V dropped 0 bases and J dropped 3; count of bases not matched to a gene: 1. Germline V gene data show CDR1 as SGHRS and CDR2 as YFSETQ. The CDR3 is 14 residues long. DNA of the CDR3: TGCGCCAGCAGCTTGGTGGACAGGGGCTACGAGCAGTACTTC. This encodes CASSLVDRGYEQYF. Full variable domain (rest looked up from reference TRBV5-1 and TRBJ2-7): KAGVTQTPRYLIKTRGQQVTLSCSPISGHRSVSWYQQTPGQGLQFLFEYFSETQRNKGNFPGRFSGRQFSNSRSEMNVSTLELGDSALYLCASSLVDRGYEQYFGPGTRLTVT.

The chain joins TRBV7-9 to TRBJ1-2, with D possibly matching TRBD1 (5 bases). Trimming took 6 bases from V and 0 from J, leaving 17 bases between them. Germline values: CDR1 SEHNR, CDR2 FQNEAQ (reference sequence). The CDR3 totals 16 residues. The CDR3 loop reads CASSLENAGPNYGYTF. The CDR3 bases are TGTGCCAGCAGTCTAGAAAACGCGGGACCTAACTATGGCTACACCTTC.

The chain recombines TRBV29-1 with TRBJ2-5, with D possibly matching TRBD2 (5 bases). V gave up 6 bases and J gave up 4 bases, with 18 bases separating them. CDR1 SQVTM and CDR2 ANQGSEA come from the germline V gene. The CDR3 has 14 residues. CDR3 residues: CSVTRRENLETQYF. CDR3 bases: TGCAGCGTGACCCGAAGGGAGAATTTAGAGACCCAGTACTTC.

The rearrangement uses TRBV19 and TRBJ1-2, with D uncertain. This CDR3 is 13 amino acids long. V was pared by 1 base and J by 8 bases, with 11 bases between. Germline lookup yields CDR1 LNHDA and CDR2 SQIVND (reference sequence). CDR3 region: CASSIGHERGYTF. CDR3 coding DNA: TGTGCCAGTAGTATAGGCCACGAGAGGGGCTACACCTTC.

The V and J genes are TRBV21-1 and TRBJ1-2; the D call in the table, TRBD1, was not verified against the DNA. TRBV21-1 is assigned pseudogene status. CDR3 length: 14 residues. CDR3 region: CASSKKDREGGYTF. The DNA for the CDR3 is TGTGCCAGCAGCAAGAAGGACAGGGAGGGCGGCTACACCTTC.

V and J are TRBV18 and TRBJ2-7; maybe TRBD1 (7 bases). Germline CDR1 and CDR2: KGHSH and LQKENI. Trimming removed 1 base from V and 3 bases from J, with 19 bases in between. There are 17 residues in the CDR3. The CDR3 DNA reads as TGTGCCAGCTCACCACTGGCGAATCGACAGGGACTCTACGAGCAGTACTTC. This codes for CASSPLANRQGLYEQYF.

The CDR3 loop is CASSYDRVRGAFF. The DNA for the CDR3 is TGCGCCAGCAGTTACGACAGAGTTCGTGGAGCTTTCTTT. J is TRBJ1-1 and V is TRBV10-2; possibly TRBD1 for D (5 bases). V lost 5 bases, J lost 10 bases, and 17 bases lay in between. The CDR3 runs 13 residues. Germline V gene data show CDR1 as WSHSY and CDR2 as SAAADI.

In its sample, this clone was seen once. The rearrangement joins TRBV6-2 or TRBV6-3 to TRBJ2-7; D not certain. This CDR3 is 14 amino acids long. Trimming took 3 bases from V and 6 from J, leaving 15 bases between them. Per the germline V gene, CDR1 is MNHEY and CDR2 is SVGEGT. For the CDR3, the DNA is TGTGCCAGCAGTTATGGGCTGTCTTTTGGCGAGCAGTACTTC. Encoded protein: CASSYGLSFGEQYF.

The V and J genes are TRBV2 and TRBJ1-5, with TRBD1 matching 9 bases. The V and J ends lost 7 bases and 0 bases, in that order; junction bases with no gene match: 13. The CDR3 is 18 residues long. Germline loops: CDR1 SNHLY, CDR2 FYNNEI. The DNA of the CDR3 is TGTGCCAGCACGTTCCTTCAGACAGGGGGATATAGCAATCAGCCCCAGCATTTT. Translated, it gives CASTFLQTGGYSNQPQHF.

V is TRBV27 and J is TRBJ2-7; D possibly corresponds to TRBD2 (5 bases). Germline V gene sequence: CDR1 MNHEY, CDR2 SMNVEV (reference sequence). The CDR3 runs 14 residues. Between the trimmed V and J ends, which lost 5 bases and 5 bases, there was a span of 16 bases. CDR3 amino acids: CASSPLGVGNEQYF. The CDR3 DNA sequence: TGTGCCAGCAGTCCCCTGGGAGTGGGGAACGAGCAGTACTTC.

V gene TRBV6-5 combines with J gene TRBJ2-1; 8 nucleotides line up with TRBD1. Per germline, CDR1 MNHEY and CDR2 SVGAGI. The CDR3 sequence is 13 residues long. V trimming: 7 bases; J trimming: 13 bases; junction bases outside the gene matches: 12. CDR3 bases: TGTGCCAGCAACGCCATTGAGGGGACAGGTCAGTTCTTC. Its protein product is CASNAIEGTGQFF.

V gene TRBV9 combines with J gene TRBJ2-3, with D possibly TRBD2 on 6 matching bases. The CDR3 contains 14 residues. Germline values: CDR1 SGDLS, CDR2 YYNGEE. V lost 1 base, J lost 1 base, and 7 bases lay in between. The CDR3 nucleotides read TGTGCCAGCAGCGTATTAGCGGGCACAGATACGCAGTATTTT. It is translated as CASSVLAGTDTQYF.

The CDR3 DNA sequence: TGTGCCAGCAGCTTTTTTGGCTACAATCAGCCCCAGCATTTT. Protein: CASSFFGYNQPQHF. This rearrangement joins TRBV5-6 to TRBJ1-5; D is ambiguous. Trimming took 2 bases from V and 3 from J, leaving 9 bases between them. The CDR3 runs 14 residues. The germline CDR1 and CDR2 sequences are SGHDT and YYEEEE.

The chain carries TRBV5-1 and TRBJ1-3; 9 positions match TRBD1. Germline trimming cut 0 bases from V and 4 bases from J; bases unmatched to any gene: 5. This CDR3 comprises 16 residues. Germline values: CDR1 SGHRS, CDR2 YFSETQ. CDR3 sequence reads: CASSLAGQGRGNTIYF. The CDR3 coding sequence is TGCGCCAGCAGCTTGGCGGGACAGGGAAGAGGAAACACCATATATTTT.

The chain combines TRBV7-9 with TRBJ2-7, with D possibly being TRBD1 or TRBD2 (6 bases each). Looked up from germline, CDR1 is SEHNR and CDR2 is FQNEAQ (reference sequence). Between the trimmed V and J ends, which lost 0 bases and 9 bases, there was a span of 12 bases. This CDR3 contains 13 residues. CDR3 loop: CASSLAWGAGQYF. In DNA form, the CDR3 reads TGTGCCAGCAGCTTAGCGTGGGGGGCAGGGCAGTACTTC.

The table lists this clone with a count of one. This chain uses TRBV10-3 with TRBJ2-2; 8 nucleotides agree with TRBD1. Germline CDR1 reads ENHRY; CDR2 reads SYGVKD. This CDR3 has 15 residues. V dropped 6 bases and J dropped 5; count of bases not matched to a gene: 8. The CDR3 DNA is TGTGCCATCAGGCCGGACAGGGTTTCTACCGGGGAGCTGTTTTTT. It is translated as CAIRPDRVSTGELFF.